This T cell receptor beta chain is drawn from a study of response to subunit inactivated influenza vaccine. The V segment lost 1 base and the J segment 7 bases; nucleotides outside the gene matches: 16. In germline, CDR1 is DFQATT, CDR2 SNEGSKA (reference sequence). This CDR3 region has 17 residues. In this sample, this clonotype turned up a few times. TCRdb passed the RT-PCR reads through MiXCR, listing each CDR3 protein once. Seen here are some 500,000 distinct CDR3 sequences, 10% to 15% observed once, and the top ten hold 13%. Sequenced here: PBMCs from blood, sampled roughly 45 days after vaccination. The receptor's source is a man aged 50-60 years who received an inactivated influenza vaccine. The chain joins TRBV20-1 to TRBJ2-1, with 7 positions matching TRBD2. Here the CDR3 reads CSARARREAGVSNEQFF. The CDR3 nucleotides read TGCAGTGCTAGAGCCCGGAGAGAGGCGGGAGTTTCTAATGAGCAGTTCTTC.